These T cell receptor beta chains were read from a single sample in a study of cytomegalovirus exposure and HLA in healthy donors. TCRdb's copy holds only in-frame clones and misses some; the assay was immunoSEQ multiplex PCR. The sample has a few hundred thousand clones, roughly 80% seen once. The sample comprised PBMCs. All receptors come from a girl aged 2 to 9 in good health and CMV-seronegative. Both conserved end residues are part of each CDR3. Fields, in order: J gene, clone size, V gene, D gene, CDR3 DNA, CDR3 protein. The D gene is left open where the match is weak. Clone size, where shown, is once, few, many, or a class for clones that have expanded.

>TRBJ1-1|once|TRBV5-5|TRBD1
TGTGCCAGCAGCAACACCGGGACAGGCAAGGGAGGCACTGAAGCTTTCTTT
CASSNTGTGKGGTEAFF
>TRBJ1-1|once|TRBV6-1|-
TGTGCCAGCAGCGAACGGGTAAACACTGAAGCTTTCTTT
CASSERVNTEAFF
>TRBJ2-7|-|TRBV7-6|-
TGTGCCAGCAGCCCGGGACTTTACAACGAGCAGTACTTC
CASSPGLYNEQYF
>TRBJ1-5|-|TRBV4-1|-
TGCGCCAGCAGCCTAAGCAGGGTGAGTCAGCCCCAGCATTTT
CASSLSRVSQPQHF
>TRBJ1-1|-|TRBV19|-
TGTGCCAGCGGGTGGTTACAGGGCTCTGAAGCTTTCTTT
CASGWLQGSEAFF
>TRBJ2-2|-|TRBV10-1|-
TGCGCCAGCAGGCCCGGACAGAACACCGGGGAGCTGTTTTTT
CASRPGQNTGELFF
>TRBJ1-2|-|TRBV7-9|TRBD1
TGTGCCAGCAGCAGTGGGGGACAGGGGGGTAACTATGGCTACACCTTC
CASSSGGQGGNYGYTF
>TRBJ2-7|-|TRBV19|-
TGTGCCAGTAGTTGGAGCGGGTACGACGAGCAGTACTTC
CASSWSGYDEQYF
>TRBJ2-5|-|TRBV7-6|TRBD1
TGTGCCAGCAGCCCGAGGGGGCGATATGAGACCCAGTACTTC
CASSPRGRYETQYF
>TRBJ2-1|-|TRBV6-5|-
TGTGCCAGCAGCCTCGGTACTACCCTCTACAATGAGCAGTTCTTC
CASSLGTTLYNEQFF
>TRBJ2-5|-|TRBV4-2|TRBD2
TGTGCCAGCAGCCCATTAGCGGGGGGGCTAGCTGGTAATATCGAGACCCAGTACTTC
CASSPLAGGLAGNIETQYF
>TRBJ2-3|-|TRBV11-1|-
TGTGCCAGCAGCTTAGGGCTAGCGAGCACAGATACGCAGTATTTT
CASSLGLASTDTQYF
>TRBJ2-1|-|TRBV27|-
TGTGCCAGCAGTTTATCGAGCCGGGTAAATGAGCAGTTCTTC
CASSLSSRVNEQFF
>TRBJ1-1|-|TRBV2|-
TGTGCCAGCAGTGGACGACACACAAACACTGAAGCTTTCTTT
CASSGRHTNTEAFF
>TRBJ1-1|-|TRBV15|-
TGTGCCACCAGCTCAGGGCCTAACACTGAAGCTTTCTTT
CATSSGPNTEAFF
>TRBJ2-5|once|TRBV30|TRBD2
TGTGCCTGGAGTGCGCGGGAGTACCAAGAGACCCAGTACTTC
CAWSAREYQETQYF
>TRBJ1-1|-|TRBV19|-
TGTGCCAGTAAATATATTGATAGGGGTATGGGCACTGAAGCTTTCTTT
CASKYIDRGMGTEAFF
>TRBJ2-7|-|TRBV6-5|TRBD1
TGTGCCAGCAGATCTGACAGGGTAAAAGGCTACGAGCAGTACTTC
CASRSDRVKGYEQYF
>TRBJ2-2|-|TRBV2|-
TGTGCCAGCAGTGTACGGGAAACCGGGGAGCTGTTTTTT
CASSVRETGELFF
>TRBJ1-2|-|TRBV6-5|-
TGTGCCAGCAGCCCGGGGGGATTCTATGGCTACACCTTC
CASSPGGFYGYTF
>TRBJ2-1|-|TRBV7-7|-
TGTGCCAGCAGCTTGGGACCGGGGGATGAGCAGTTCTTC
CASSLGPGDEQFF
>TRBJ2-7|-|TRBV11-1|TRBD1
TGTGCCAGCAGCTCCAGACAGGGAAGATCGTTGCACGAGCAGTACTTC
CASSSRQGRSLHEQYF
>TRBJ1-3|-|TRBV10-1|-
TGCGCCACCTCGACAGGAACCTCTGGAAACACCATATATTTT
CATSTGTSGNTIYF
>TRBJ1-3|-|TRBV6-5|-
TGTGCCAGCAGGGTCGGGGTCGGAAACACCATATATTTT
CASRVGVGNTIYF
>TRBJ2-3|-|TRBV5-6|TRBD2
TGTGCCAGCGGGAGACTAGCGGGGGGACGGGGCACAGATACGCAGTATTTT
CASGRLAGGRGTDTQYF
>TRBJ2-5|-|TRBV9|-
TGTGCCAGCAGCGTAGGGGTAGCGGCGGAGACCCAGTACTTC
CASSVGVAAETQYF
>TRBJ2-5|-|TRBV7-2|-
TGTGCCAGCAGCTTACGCAATGGACAGTTGGAGACCCAGTACTTC
CASSLRNGQLETQYF
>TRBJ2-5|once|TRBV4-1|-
TGCGCCAGCAGTCACGGGAGAGGAGAGACCCAGTACTTC
CASSHGRGETQYF
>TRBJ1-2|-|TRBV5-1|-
TGCGCCAGCAGCTTATTCACAGGGCAGACGGCTAACTATGGCTACACCTTC
CASSLFTGQTANYGYTF
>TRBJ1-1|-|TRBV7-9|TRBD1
TGTGCCAGCAGCCCGAAGAAACCGGGACAGGAGTGGTCTGAAGCTTTCTTT
CASSPKKPGQEWSEAFF
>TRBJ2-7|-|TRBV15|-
-
CATSREWGSGTPYF
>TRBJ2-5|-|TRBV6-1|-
TGTGCCAGCAGAGGCAGGGTCGGGGAGACCCAGTACTTC
CASRGRVGETQYF
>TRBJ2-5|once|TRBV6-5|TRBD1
TGTGCCAGCAGACTACAGGGGGCAGAGACCCAGTACTTC
CASRLQGAETQYF
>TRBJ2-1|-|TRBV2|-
TGTGCCAGCAGTGACACCCGCGCAGGTGAGCAGTTCTTC
CASSDTRAGEQFF
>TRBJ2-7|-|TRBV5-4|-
TGTGCCGCGAGCCCCGGACAGAGGTTGGACGAGCAGTACTTC
CAASPGQRLDEQYF
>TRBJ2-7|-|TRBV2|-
TGTGCCAGCAGTGAAAGGTCGACTCGCGATGGCTACGAGCAGTACTTC
CASSERSTRDGYEQYF
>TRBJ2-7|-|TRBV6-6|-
TGTGCCAGCAGTTCCCCGCCGACAAAAGATACGGAGCAGTACTTC
CASSSPPTKDTEQYF
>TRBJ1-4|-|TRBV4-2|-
TGTGCCAGCAGCCCGGGACTCCCAAGGGTAAAACTGTTTTTT
CASSPGLPRVKLFF
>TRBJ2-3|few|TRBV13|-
TGTGCCAGCAGCTCCCGGAGGGCCGCAGATACGCAGTATTTT
CASSSRRAADTQYF
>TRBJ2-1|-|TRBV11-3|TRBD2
TGTGCCAGCAGCCCCAGACTAGCGGGGGAGTGGAATGAGCAGTTCTTC
CASSPRLAGEWNEQFF
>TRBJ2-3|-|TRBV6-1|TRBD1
TGTGCCAGCAGTGCCTCTCGGGACAGGGTCACGGATACGCAGTATTTT
CASSASRDRVTDTQYF
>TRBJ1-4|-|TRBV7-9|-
TGTTCCAGCAGCGACTATGGGGAAAAACTGTTTTTT
CSSSDYGEKLFF
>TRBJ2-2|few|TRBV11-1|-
TGTGCCAGCAGCTTTCCCCGTGGGGAGCTGTTTTTT
CASSFPRGELFF